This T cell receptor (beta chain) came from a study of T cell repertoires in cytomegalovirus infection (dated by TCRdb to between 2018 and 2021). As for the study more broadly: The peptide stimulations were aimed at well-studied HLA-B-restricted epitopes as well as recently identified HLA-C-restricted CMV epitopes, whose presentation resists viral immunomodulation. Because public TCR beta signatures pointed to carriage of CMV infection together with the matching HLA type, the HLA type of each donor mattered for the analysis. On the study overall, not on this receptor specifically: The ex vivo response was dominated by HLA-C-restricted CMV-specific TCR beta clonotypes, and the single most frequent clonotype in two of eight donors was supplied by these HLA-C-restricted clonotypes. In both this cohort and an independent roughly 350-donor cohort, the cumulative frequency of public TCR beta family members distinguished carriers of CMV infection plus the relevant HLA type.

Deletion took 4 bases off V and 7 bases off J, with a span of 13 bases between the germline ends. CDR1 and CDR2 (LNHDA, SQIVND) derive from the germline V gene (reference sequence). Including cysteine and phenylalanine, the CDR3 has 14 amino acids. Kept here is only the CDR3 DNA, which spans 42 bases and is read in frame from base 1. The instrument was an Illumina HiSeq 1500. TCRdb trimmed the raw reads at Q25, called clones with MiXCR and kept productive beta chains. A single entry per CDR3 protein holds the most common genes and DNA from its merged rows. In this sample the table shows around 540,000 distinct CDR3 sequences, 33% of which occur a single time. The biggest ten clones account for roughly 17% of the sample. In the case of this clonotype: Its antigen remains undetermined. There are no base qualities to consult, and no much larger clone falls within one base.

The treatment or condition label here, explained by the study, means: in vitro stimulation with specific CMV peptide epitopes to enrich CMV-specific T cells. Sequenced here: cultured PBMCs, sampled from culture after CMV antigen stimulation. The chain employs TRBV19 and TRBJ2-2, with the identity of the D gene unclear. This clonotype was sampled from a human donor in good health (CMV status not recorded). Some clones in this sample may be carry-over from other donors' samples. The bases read TGTGCCAGTAGTACCCGACCACCCGGCGGGGAGCTGTTTTTT. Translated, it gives CASSTRPPGGELFF.